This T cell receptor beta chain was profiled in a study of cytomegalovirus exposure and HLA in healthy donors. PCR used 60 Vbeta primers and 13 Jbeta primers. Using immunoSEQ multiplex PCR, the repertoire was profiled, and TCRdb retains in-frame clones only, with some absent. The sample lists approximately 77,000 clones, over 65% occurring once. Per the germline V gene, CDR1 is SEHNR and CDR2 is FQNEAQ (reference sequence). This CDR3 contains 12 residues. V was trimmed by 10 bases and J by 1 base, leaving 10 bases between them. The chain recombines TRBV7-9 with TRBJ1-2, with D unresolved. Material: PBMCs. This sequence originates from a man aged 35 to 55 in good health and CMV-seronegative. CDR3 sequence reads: CATTIGNYGYTF. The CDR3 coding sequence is TGTGCCACAACGATCGGTAACTATGGCTACACCTTC.